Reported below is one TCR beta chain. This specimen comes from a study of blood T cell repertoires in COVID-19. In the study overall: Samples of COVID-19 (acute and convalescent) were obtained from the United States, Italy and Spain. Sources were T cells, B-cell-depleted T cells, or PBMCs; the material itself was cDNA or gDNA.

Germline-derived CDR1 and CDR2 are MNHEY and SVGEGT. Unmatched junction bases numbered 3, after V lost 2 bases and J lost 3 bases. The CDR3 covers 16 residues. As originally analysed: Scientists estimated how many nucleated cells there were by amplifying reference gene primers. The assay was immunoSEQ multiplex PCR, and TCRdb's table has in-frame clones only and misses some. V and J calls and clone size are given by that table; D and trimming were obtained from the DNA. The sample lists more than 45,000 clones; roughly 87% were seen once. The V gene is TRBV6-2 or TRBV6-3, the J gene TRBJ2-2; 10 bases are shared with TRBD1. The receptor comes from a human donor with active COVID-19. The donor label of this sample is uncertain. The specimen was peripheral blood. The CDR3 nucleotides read TGTGCCAGCAGTTACGGGGGACAGGGGTACACCGGGGAGCTGTTTTTT. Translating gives CASSYGGQGYTGELFF.